The clone carrying this T cell receptor (beta chain) was observed a single time. The record originates from a study of cytomegalovirus exposure and HLA in healthy donors. Germline assignment: CDR1 WSHSY and CDR2 SAAADI. After removal of 6 bases from V and 4 bases from J, the junction contained 10 bases not matched to a gene. This CDR3 comprises 17 residues. Primers: 60 Vbeta forward and 13 Jbeta reverse. Sequenced by immunoSEQ multiplex PCR; TCRdb stores in-frame clones only, minus some. The profile shows more than 110,000 clones, over 70% of them singletons. Sequencing used PBMCs. V usage is TRBV10-2 and J usage is TRBJ2-3, with 13 bases that match TRBD2. This receptor was obtained from a man aged 35-49 years in good health and CMV-seropositive. The DNA for the CDR3 is TGCGCCAGCAGCGTACTAGCGGGGGGGCCCGGGGCAGATACGCAGTATTTT. Residues: CASSVLAGGPGADTQYF.